A selection of T cell receptor delta chains follows, all from one sample in a study of delta chains in infants with herpesvirus infections. TCRdb fed the RT-PCR reads to CATT. The sample has over a hundred delta-chain clones, roughly 12% seen once. Sequencing was performed on peripheral blood, taken at time point 3 of longitudinal follow-up. The receptors shown here come from a human donor who was a Ugandan infant, either HIV-exposed or HIV-unexposed (not recorded which). Both conserved end residues are part of each CDR3. The D gene is left open where the match is weak. The size of a clone is reported for some rows only, either as once, few or many, or as a class for expanded clones.

>TRDJ1|TRAV29/DV5|TRDD3|NA
TGTGCAGCATTCCGAAGGGCCTTCCCCTCTTCGGGTACTGGGGGATATCCTTACACCGATAAACTCATCTTT
CAAFRRAFPSSGTGGYPYTDKLIF
>TRDJ1|TRAV23/DV6|TRDD3|hyperexpanded
TGTGCCGTGGACAATCGGGATGGGGGATCCGGCGCCCAGGCCCCCGATAAACTCATCTTT
CAVDNRDGGSGAQAPDKLIF
>TRDJ1|TRDV2|TRDD3|NA
TGTGCCTGTGCTGGGGGATACACCGATAAACTCATCTTT
CACAGGYTDKLIF
>TRDJ1|TRAV38-2/DV8|NA|NA
NA
CSAVLIGARGLEGDKLIF
>TRDJ1|TRDV1|TRDD3|hyperexpanded
TGTGCTCTTGGGGACGCCACCTTTCCTCCACTGGGGGATTACACCGATAAACTCATCTTT
CALGDATFPPLGDYTDKLIF
>TRDJ2|TRDV2|NA|NA
TGTGCCTGTGACACCTGGGGGACAGCACAACTCTTCTTT
CACDTWGTAQLFF
>TRDJ1|TRDV1|NA|NA
TGTGCTCTTGGGCCACCGAACGGCGCTTCGCGCGACTGGGCTCAAGGGGCCAAACTCATCTTT
CALGPPNGASRDWAQGAKLIF
>TRDJ1|TRDV1|TRDD3|large
TGTGCTCTTGGGGAACCTTATCTACTGGGGGATACGAGGCCGTACACCGATAAACTCATCTTT
CALGEPYLLGDTRPYTDKLIF
>TRDJ1|TRDV1|TRDD3|hyperexpanded
TGTGCTCTTGGGGACGATTTTGGGGGATACATTCCTGGAGAGTACACCGATAAACTCATCTTT
CALGDDFGGYIPGEYTDKLIF
>TRDJ1|TRDV2|NA|large
TGTGCCTGTGACCCCCTACTGGCGCCTGCCGATAAACTCATCTTT
CACDPLLAPADKLIF
>TRDJ1|TRDV1|TRDD3|large
TGTGCTCTTGGGGTCCCGTTACGCCCCTACTGGGGGATGGGGGACACCGATAAACTCATCTTT
CALGVPLRPYWGMGDTDKLIF
>TRDJ1|TRDV1|NA|hyperexpanded
TGTGCTCTTGGGGTGGCCTCCGGTGATAGGCGGACATACACCGATAAACTCATCTTT
CALGVASGDRRTYTDKLIF
>TRDJ1|TRAV38-2/DV8|NA|NA
TGTGCTTATAGGAGCGCGGGGCTTGAAGGCGATAAACTCATCTTT
CAYRSAGLEGDKLIF
>TRDJ1|TRDV1|NA|large
TGTGCTCTTGGGGAAAGGTTCGATTTCACCTCGCAGTACCCTATGATACGCACCGATAAACTCATCTTT
CALGERFDFTSQYPMIRTDKLIF
>TRDJ1|TRDV1|TRDD3|hyperexpanded
TGTGCTCTTGGGGAACTGGGAGTGTACTGGGGATTGGATAAGTACACCGATAAACTCATCTTT
CALGELGVYWGLDKYTDKLIF
>TRDJ1|TRDV2|NA|NA
TGTGCCTGTGACTCTATCCTGGGCAACACCGATAAACTCATCTTT
CACDSILGNTDKLIF
>TRDJ1|TRDV1|TRDD3|hyperexpanded
TGTGCTCTTGGGGAGCTCCTCTCCTACCGGCCTTACTGGGGGATACTCCAGTGTACCAAACTCATCTTT
CALGELLSYRPYWGILQCTKLIF